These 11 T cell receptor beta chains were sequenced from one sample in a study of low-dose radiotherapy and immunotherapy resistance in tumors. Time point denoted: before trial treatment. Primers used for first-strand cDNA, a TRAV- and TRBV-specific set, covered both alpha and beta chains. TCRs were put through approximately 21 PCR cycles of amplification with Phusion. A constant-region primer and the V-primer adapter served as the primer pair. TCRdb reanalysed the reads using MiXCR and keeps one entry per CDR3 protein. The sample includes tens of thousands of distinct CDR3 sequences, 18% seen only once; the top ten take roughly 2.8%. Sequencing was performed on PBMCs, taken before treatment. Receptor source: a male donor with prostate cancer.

The CDR3 DNA reads TGTGCCAGTAGGCCAAACAGGGCCACCGGGGAGCTGTTTTTT. It yields the protein CASRPNRATGELFF. The chain couples TRBV19 to TRBJ2-2; tentative D call: TRBD1 (6 bases). The CDR3 has 14 residues. V gave up 6 bases and J gave up 4 bases, with 12 bases separating them. The germline V gene encodes CDR1 LNHDA and CDR2 SQIVND (reference sequence). Together with reference TRBV19 and TRBJ2-2, the CDR3 gives the full variable domain: DGGITQSPKYLFRKEGQNVTLSCEQNLNHDAMYWYRQDPGQGLRLIYYSQIVNDFQKGDIAEGYSVSREKKESFPLTVTSAQKNPTAFYLCASRPNRATGELFFGEGSRLTVL.

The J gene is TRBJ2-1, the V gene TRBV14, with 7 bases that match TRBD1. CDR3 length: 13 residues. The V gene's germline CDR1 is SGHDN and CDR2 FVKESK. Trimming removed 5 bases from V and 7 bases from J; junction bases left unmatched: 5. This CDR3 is CASSTDRQNEQFF. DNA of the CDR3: TGTGCCAGCAGCACGGACAGGCAGAATGAGCAGTTCTTC.

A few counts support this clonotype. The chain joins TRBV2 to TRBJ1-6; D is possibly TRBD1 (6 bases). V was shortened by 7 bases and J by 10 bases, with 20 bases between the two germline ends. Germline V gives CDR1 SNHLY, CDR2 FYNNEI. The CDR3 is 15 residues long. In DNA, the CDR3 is TGTGCCAGCATTGAGTTGGTAGGGGGGGGATCACCCCTCCACTTT. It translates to CASIELVGGGSPLHF.

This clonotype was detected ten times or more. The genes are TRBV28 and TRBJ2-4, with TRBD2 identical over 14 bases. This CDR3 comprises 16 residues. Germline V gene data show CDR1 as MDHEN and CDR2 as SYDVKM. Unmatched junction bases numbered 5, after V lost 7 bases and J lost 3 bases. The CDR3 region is CASTHGLAGGKNIQYF. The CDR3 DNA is TGTGCCAGCACCCATGGACTAGCGGGGGGCAAAAACATTCAGTACTTC.

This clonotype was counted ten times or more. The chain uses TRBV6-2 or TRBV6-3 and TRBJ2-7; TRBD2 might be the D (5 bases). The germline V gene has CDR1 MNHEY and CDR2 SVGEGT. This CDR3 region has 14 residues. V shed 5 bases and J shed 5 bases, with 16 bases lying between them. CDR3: CASSTRRSRDEQYF. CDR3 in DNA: TGTGCCAGCAGTACCCGCCGGTCGAGGGACGAGCAGTACTTC.

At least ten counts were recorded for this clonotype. The CDR3 nucleotides are TGCGCCAGCGACACGGGGGAGTACAATGAGCAGTTCTTC. Its protein is CASDTGEYNEQFF. The chain employs TRBV5-1 and TRBJ2-1; D possibly corresponds to TRBD2 (6 bases). V lost 7 bases and J lost 4, with 12 bases in between. Germline V gives CDR1 SGHRS, CDR2 YFSETQ. The CDR3 has 13 residues.

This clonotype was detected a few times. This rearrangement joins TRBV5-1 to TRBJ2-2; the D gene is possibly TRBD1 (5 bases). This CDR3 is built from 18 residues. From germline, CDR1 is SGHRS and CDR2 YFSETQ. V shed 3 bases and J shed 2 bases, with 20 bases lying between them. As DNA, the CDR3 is TGCGCCAGCAGCTCAGTCCCTTCAGATGACAGCAACACCGGGGAGCTGTTTTTT. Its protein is CASSSVPSDDSNTGELFF.

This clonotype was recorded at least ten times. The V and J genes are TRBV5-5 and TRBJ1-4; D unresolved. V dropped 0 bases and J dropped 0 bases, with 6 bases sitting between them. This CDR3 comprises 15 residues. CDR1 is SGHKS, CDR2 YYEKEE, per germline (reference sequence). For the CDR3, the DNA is TGTGCCAGCAGCTTGGAGCCAGCAACTAATGAAAAACTGTTTTTT. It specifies CASSLEPATNEKLFF.

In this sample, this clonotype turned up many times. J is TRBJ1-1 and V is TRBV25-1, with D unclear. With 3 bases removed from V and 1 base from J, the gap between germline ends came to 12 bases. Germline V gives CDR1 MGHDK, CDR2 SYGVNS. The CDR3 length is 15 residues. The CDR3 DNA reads TGTGCCAGCAGTGACCCCCCCGACAAGAACACTGAAGCTTTCTTT. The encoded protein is CASSDPPDKNTEAFF.

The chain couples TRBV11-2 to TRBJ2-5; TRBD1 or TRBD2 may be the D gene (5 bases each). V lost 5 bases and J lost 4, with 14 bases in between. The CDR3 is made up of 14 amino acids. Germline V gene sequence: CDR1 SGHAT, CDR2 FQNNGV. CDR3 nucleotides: TGTGCCAGCAGCCCCTCCGGGGCGGCAGAGACCCAGTACTTC. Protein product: CASSPSGAAETQYF.

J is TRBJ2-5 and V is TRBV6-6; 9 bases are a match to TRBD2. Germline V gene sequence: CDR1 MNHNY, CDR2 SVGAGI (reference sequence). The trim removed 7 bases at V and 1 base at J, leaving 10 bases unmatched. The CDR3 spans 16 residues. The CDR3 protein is CASTLRASGAQETQYF. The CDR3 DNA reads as TGTGCCAGCACGCTGCGCGCTAGCGGGGCCCAAGAGACCCAGTACTTC.